A single sample is the source of the 12 T cell receptor beta chains below, sequenced in a study of blood T cell repertoires in COVID-19. Measured with immunoSEQ multiplex PCR; TCRdb has only the in-frame clones, and not every one. The sample records roughly 150,000 clones, 80% to 90% being singletons. Material: peripheral blood. The receptor source for this set is a woman between 45 and 65 years old in a cohort sampled during active or convalescent COVID-19.

This chain's CDR3 is CAISPGSGANVLTF. The DNA for the CDR3 is TGTGCCATCAGTCCAGGGTCTGGGGCCAACGTCCTGACTTTC. The gene calls are TRBV10-3 and TRBJ2-6; possibly TRBD1 for D (5 bases). Germline loops: CDR1 ENHRY, CDR2 SYGVKD. CDR3 size: 14 residues. The V and J ends lost 5 bases and 1 base respectively, with 6 bases between them.

The chain uses TRBV3-1 (or the pseudogene TRBV3-2) and TRBJ1-2; tentatively, D is TRBD1 (5 bases). The ends were cut back, 1 base at V and 3 bases at J, with 12 bases in the middle. In germline, CDR1 is LGHDT, CDR2 YNNKEL (reference sequence). This CDR3 has 15 residues. CDR3: CASSQVPRADYGYTF. The CDR3 region has the DNA TGTGCCAGCAGCCAAGTTCCCAGGGCGGACTATGGCTACACCTTC.

V and J are TRBV3-1 (or the pseudogene TRBV3-2) and TRBJ2-7, with 9 bases matching TRBD1. This CDR3 spans 17 amino acids. Germline V lookup: CDR1 LGHDT, CDR2 YNNKEL (reference sequence). V dropped 6 bases and J dropped 0; count of bases not matched to a gene: 12. CDR3 sequence reads: CASSPPTGGIASYEQYF. The CDR3 DNA reads TGTGCCAGCAGTCCCCCCACAGGGGGCATTGCCTCCTACGAGCAGTACTTC.

The rearrangement joins TRBV3-1 (or the pseudogene TRBV3-2) to TRBJ2-1, with 9 bases matching TRBD2. The CDR3 extends over 17 amino acids. Germline CDR1 reads LGHDT; CDR2 reads YNNKEL (reference sequence). The junction had 8 bases not matched to a gene; V was cut back by 4 bases and J by 1 base. The CDR3 nucleotides read TGTGCCAGCAGCCCCCGACCGGGACTAGCTTCCTACAATGAGCAGTTCTTC. Its translation: CASSPRPGLASYNEQFF.

This sequence joins TRBV7-3 and TRBJ1-1, with no clear D. V was trimmed by 0 bases and J by 1 base, leaving 6 bases between them. Germline assignment: CDR1 SGHTA and CDR2 FQGTGA. CDR3 length equals 14 residues. The CDR3 spells CASSLTAGNTEAFF. The CDR3 DNA reads as TGTGCCAGCAGCTTAACCGCAGGGAACACTGAAGCTTTCTTT. Supplemented by reference TRBV7-3 and TRBJ1-1, the full variable domain reads GAGVSQTPSNKVTEKGKYVELRCDPISGHTALYWYRQSLGQGPEFLIYFQGTGAADDSGLPNDRFFAVRPEGSVSTLKIQRTERGDSAVYLCASSLTAGNTEAFFGQGTRLTVV.

This chain uses TRBV6-5 with TRBJ2-5; D might be TRBD2 (5 bases). Germline CDR1 is MNHEY and CDR2 is SVGAGI. With 8 bases removed from V and 2 bases from J, the gap between germline ends came to 15 bases. CDR3 size: 14 residues. The DNA of the CDR3 is TGTGCCAGCGCCCAAAGCGGCCTGCAAGAGACCCAGTACTTC. It yields the protein CASAQSGLQETQYF.

The chain recombines TRBV18 with TRBJ2-1, with 9 bases lining up with TRBD2. The CDR3 extends over 15 amino acids. Germline V CDR1 and CDR2: KGHSH, LQKENI. Trimming took 4 bases from V and 5 from J; bases not matched to a gene: 6. CDR3 region: CASSLVAGDDNEQFF. The CDR3 bases are TGTGCCAGCTCACTAGTAGCGGGGGACGACAATGAGCAGTTCTTC. The whole variable domain, remainder taken from reference TRBV18 and TRBJ2-1, is NAGVMQNPRHLVRRRGQEARLRCSPMKGHSHVYWYRQLPEEGLKFMVYLQKENIIDESGMPKERFSAEFPKEGPSILRIQQVVRGDSAAYFCASSLVAGDDNEQFFGPGTRLTVL.

The chain uses TRBV30 and TRBJ1-3, with a tentative D call TRBD1 (5 bases). Germline assignment: CDR1 GTSNPN and CDR2 SVGIG (reference sequence). V shed 4 bases and J shed 5 bases, with 15 bases lying between them. This CDR3 spans 14 amino acids. The CDR3 region is CAWMSPGGRNTIYF. The CDR3, as DNA: TGTGCCTGGATGAGCCCCGGGGGACGAAACACCATATATTTT.

In this sample, this clone turned up once. A junction boundary mismatches the germline segment, possibly from a read error. The chain employs TRBV7-7 and TRBJ2-2; 8 nucleotides match TRBD1. Per the germline V gene, CDR1 is SSHAT and CDR2 is FNYEAQ (reference sequence). The CDR3 loop spans 18 amino acids. CDR3 bases: TGTGCTAGCAGCTTAGGTGTCCAGGGGGCGACGAACACCGGGGAGCTGTTTTTT. It is translated as CASSLGVQGATNTGELFF. The whole variable domain, filled in from reference TRBV7-7 and TRBJ2-2, reads GAGVSQSPRYKVTKRGQDVTLRCDPISSHATLYWYQQALGQGPEFLTYFNYEAQPDKSGLPSDRFSAERPEGSISTLTIQRTEQRDSAMYRCASSLGVQGATNTGELFFGEGSRLTVL.

V and J are TRBV19 and TRBJ2-3; 9 nucleotides match TRBD1. This CDR3 is 17 amino acids long. Trimming took 1 base from V and 1 from J; bases not matched to a gene: 6. Looked up from germline, CDR1 is LNHDA and CDR2 is SQIVND (reference sequence). CDR3: CASSIAGTGLGTDTQYF. CDR3 bases: TGTGCCAGTAGTATAGCAGGGACAGGGCTCGGCACAGATACGCAGTATTTT.

The chain has TRBV3-1 (or the pseudogene TRBV3-2) and TRBJ1-5, with 7 bases aligning to TRBD1. The CDR3 is 14 amino acids. CDR1 and CDR2 (germline): LGHDT, YNNKEL (reference sequence). With V trimmed by 4 bases and J by 6 bases, 6 bases remained unmatched. The DNA for the CDR3 is TGTGCCAGCAGCCCGACAGGGTTTTTTCAGCCCCAGCATTTT. It encodes CASSPTGFFQPQHF.

This clone was picked up one time. The chain combines TRBV3-1 (or the pseudogene TRBV3-2) with TRBJ2-5, with TRBD2 matching 7 bases. Germline lookup yields CDR1 LGHDT and CDR2 YNNKEL (reference sequence). The CDR3 extends over 14 amino acids. The V segment lost 2 bases and the J segment 5 bases; nucleotides outside the gene matches: 5. The CDR3 sequence: CASSQRLASETQYF. DNA for the CDR3: TGTGCCAGCAGCCAAAGACTAGCTTCGGAGACCCAGTACTTC.